Described below is a single TCR beta chain sequence and its context. This sample is part of a study of blood T cell repertoires in COVID-19. In the study overall: PBMCs, B-cell-depleted T cells, or T cells were the source of the cDNA or gDNA that made up the material.

Under the authors' procedure: Nucleated cell counts were estimated from reference gene primer amplification. TCRdb's table, derived via immunoSEQ multiplex PCR, lists solely in-frame clones and lacks some. That table is the source of V, J and clone size, and D and trimming were worked out from the DNA. The table has nearly 80,000 clones, approximately 80% seen once. The sequenced material came from peripheral blood. The source of this sequence is an older woman with acute or convalescent COVID-19.

CDR3 nucleotide sequence: TGTGCCAGCTCACCGGACAGGGGGAATGAGCAGTTCTTC. Encoded protein: CASSPDRGNEQFF. The chain is built from TRBV18 and TRBJ2-1, with 10 positions matching TRBD1. Germline-derived CDR1 and CDR2 are KGHSH and LQKENI. The V gene end was trimmed by 3 bases and the J gene end by 7 bases; junction bases not matched to a gene: 0. CDR3 length equals 13 residues.